The clone carrying this TCR beta chain was seen a single time. Its antigen is unknown. These data originate in a study of T-cell memory formation after mild COVID-19. Study-wide results and caveats: CD4+ contracting clones were found mainly in CM and EM, and CD8+ ones in EMRA.

CDR1 is SQVTM and CDR2 is ANQGSEA in the germline V gene. This CDR3 has 14 residues. The V segment lost 6 bases and the J segment 4 bases; nucleotides outside the gene matches: 7. TCRdb ran MiXCR on the 5' RACE reads and lists one entry per CDR3 protein. The data hold 5,000 or so distinct CDR3 sequences, with around a quarter observed a single time. Sequencing was performed on PBMCs or a T cell subset sorted from them (not recorded which). The source of this sequence is an adult who had mild COVID-19 (a few samples of this study predate the infection). Cell type and time point are not known. The V call is TRBV29-1, the J call TRBJ2-1, with 9 positions matching TRBD2. The CDR3 DNA reads as TGCAGCGTCCGGCGGGAGGGGGGGTACAATGAGCAGTTCTTC. It specifies CSVRREGGYNEQFF.